This TCR beta chain comes out of a study of cytomegalovirus exposure and HLA in healthy donors. Whole-study findings and limits: Researchers reportedly found TCR beta sequences accurately predicted most subjects' HLA-A and HLA-B alleles. Later on, an analysis found that several of the most significant clusters appeared to be linked to common viral pathogens, which included parvovirus B19.

With 60 Vbeta and 13 Jbeta primers, the PCR was carried out. Only in-frame clones appear in the TCRdb table, and some are missing; sequencing was by immunoSEQ multiplex PCR. The sample has 240,000 or so clones, roughly 82% seen once. About this clone: Its antigen is not identified.

The origin of this receptor is a woman aged 35 to 49 in good health and CMV-seropositive. What was sequenced was PBMCs.

The CDR3 coding sequence is TGTGCCAGCAGCCCCCGAGGAGCGGGAGGGCCATTCGATGAGCAGTTCTTC. Translated, it gives CASSPRGAGGPFDEQFF. The rearrangement links TRBV13 to TRBJ2-1; TRBD2 aligns across 10 bases. Germline values: CDR1 PRHDT, CDR2 FYEKMQ (reference sequence). The CDR3 covers 17 residues. With V trimmed by 5 bases and J by 8 bases, 15 bases remained unmatched.